The present entry profiles one T cell receptor (beta chain) with its context. The sample comes from a study of blood T cell repertoires in COVID-19. Overall study: From T cells, B-cell-depleted T cells, or PBMCs came the material, which was cDNA or gDNA.

The CDR3 covers 16 residues. Germline lookup yields CDR1 MNHEY and CDR2 SVGAGI. Trimming removed 4 bases from V and 1 base from J; junction bases left unmatched: 4. The repertoire was sequenced with immunoSEQ multiplex PCR; TCRdb's copy has only in-frame clones and lacks some. Of roughly 56,000 clones listed, 75% to 95% are singletons. This TCR came from a man aged 50 to 60 with active COVID-19. Sequencing used peripheral blood. The chain couples TRBV6-5 to TRBJ2-5; 12 bases line up with TRBD2. The CDR3 protein is CASSSRLAGAQETQYF. DNA of the CDR3: TGTGCCAGCAGTTCCCGACTAGCGGGGGCCCAAGAGACCCAGTACTTC.